A single sample is the source of the 17 T cell receptor beta chains below, sequenced in a study of T cells in Graves' hyperthyroidism and ophthalmopathy. It was RNA transcripts that yielded the amplified TCR beta CDR3 regions. First-round RT-PCR with HTBI primers amplified the TCR CDR3 region. Each CDR3 protein is one row after TCRdb ran MiXCR on the multiplex PCR reads. The sample contains some 350,000 distinct CDR3 sequences, about an eighth of which appear only once. Sequencing was performed on blood. The receptors were sampled from a woman aged 40 to 55 with Graves' ophthalmopathy.

This clonotype has more than one count but fewer than ten. This rearrangement joins TRBV4-1 to TRBJ1-5; 7 bases fit TRBD1. V lost 4 bases to trimming and J lost 1 base; unmatched junction nucleotides: 4. Germline CDR1 and CDR2: MGHRA and YSYEKL. This CDR3 spans 15 amino acids. The CDR3 reads CASSRGGWSNQPQHF. DNA of the CDR3: TGCGCCAGCAGCCGAGGGGGCTGGAGCAATCAGCCCCAGCATTTT.

In its sample, this clonotype was seen once. A much larger clone differs from this one at a single base, so this may be a read error. The genes are TRBV20-1 and TRBJ1-1; no firm D call. CDR3 length equals 15 residues. V was shortened by 5 bases and J by 0 bases, with 16 bases between the two germline ends. Looked up from germline, CDR1 is DFQATT and CDR2 is SNEGSKA (reference sequence). CDR3 bases: TGCAGTGCTTCTCCGGCAGCTACAATGAACACTGAAGCTTTCTTT. This gives the protein CSASPAATMNTEAFF.

The chain links TRBV19 to TRBJ2-2; no clear D. Trimming removed 7 bases from V and 1 base from J, with 10 bases in between. CDR1 and CDR2 from the germline V gene are LNHDA and SQIVND (reference sequence). CDR3 size: 14 residues. As DNA, the CDR3 is TGTGCCAGTATCGCTACCAGGAACACCGGGGAGCTGTTTTTT. The encoded protein is CASIATRNTGELFF.

In this sample, this clonotype turned up many times. At one end, the junction sequence differs from germline, possibly due to a read error. The rearrangement links TRBV7-8 to TRBJ1-4, with a weak D call TRBD1 (6 bases). The length of the CDR3 is 14 residues. Per germline, CDR1 SGHVS and CDR2 FQNEAQ. In DNA, the CDR3 is TGTGCCAGCAGCCTAGCACAGGGTTTGGGAAAACTGTTTTTT. Translated, it gives CASSLAQGLGKLFF.

The chain recombines TRBV11-2 with TRBJ2-7, with unresolved D. V lost 7 bases, J lost 7 bases, and 14 bases lay in between. The germline CDR1 and CDR2 sequences are SGHAT and FQNNGV. The CDR3 has 12 residues. CDR3 protein: CASTPASLEQYF. CDR3 nucleotides: TGTGCCAGCACCCCTGCGTCGCTAGAGCAGTACTTC.

Turning to this clonotype: A read error may explain this, as a much larger clone is one base away. The J gene is TRBJ1-1, the V gene TRBV2, with D maybe TRBD1 (6 bases). The CDR3 has 15 residues. Germline assignment: CDR1 SNHLY and CDR2 FYNNEI. V gave up 4 bases and J gave up 6 bases, with 18 bases separating them. The CDR3 reads CASSVIRPGAAEAFF. CDR3 nucleotides: TGTGCCAGCAGTGTAATTCGCCCGGGGGCGGCTGAAGCTTTCTTT.

Regarding this clonotype: A read error is possible here, since a much larger clone lies one base away. This chain connects TRBV11-3 to TRBJ2-1, with D unresolved. Germline V lookup: CDR1 SGHNT, CDR2 YENEEA. The CDR3 totals 13 residues. The V gene lost 5 bases and the J gene lost 10 bases, with 15 bases spanning the gap. The CDR3 region is CASSLTSAYEQFF. CDR3 sequence (DNA): TGTGCCAGCAGCCTTACAAGCGCCTACGAGCAGTTCTTC.

This clonotype was observed many times. The chain links TRBV20-1 to TRBJ2-7; a weak D match, TRBD2 (5 bases). This CDR3 has 13 residues. V shed 5 bases and J shed 5 bases, with 16 bases lying between them. The germline V gene encodes CDR1 DFQATT and CDR2 SNEGSKA (reference sequence). The CDR3: CSAEPRGWDEQYF. The CDR3 DNA sequence: TGCAGTGCTGAGCCCCGGGGTTGGGACGAGCAGTACTTC.

This clonotype appeared many times. This chain joins TRBV27 and TRBJ1-2, with D unresolved. V dropped 6 bases and J dropped 1 base, with 15 bases sitting between them. CDR1 is MNHEY and CDR2 is SMNVEV in the germline V gene (reference sequence). CDR3 length equals 15 residues. The CDR3 spells CASRAFAGDNYGYTF. The CDR3, as DNA: TGTGCCAGCAGGGCTTTTGCAGGTGATAACTATGGCTACACCTTC.

Ten or more counts support this clonotype. The chain recombines TRBV7-2 with TRBJ2-7; possible D gene TRBD1, 5 bases. The CDR3 totals 15 residues. Trimming left V 2 bases short and J 2 bases short, with 13 bases between. Germline values: CDR1 SGHTA, CDR2 FQGNSA. Here the CDR3 reads CASSLSGKGPYEQYF. The CDR3 region has the DNA TGTGCCAGCAGCTTATCAGGCAAGGGGCCCTACGAGCAGTACTTC.

This clonotype occurred a few times. The chain has TRBV12-5 and TRBJ2-5; unclear D gene. CDR1 LGHNT and CDR2 FRNRAP come from the germline V gene. Trimming removed 0 bases from V and 3 bases from J, with 11 bases in between. The CDR3 loop spans 15 amino acids. Here the CDR3 DNA reads TGTGCTAGTGGTTTGGTACCTGGGTTGGAAGAGACCCAGTACTTC. Translated, it gives CASGLVPGLEETQYF.

This clonotype was counted only a few times. The J gene is TRBJ2-3, the V gene TRBV5-8; unclear D gene. Trimming took off 0 bases at V and 5 bases at J, with 13 bases between the two ends. The CDR3 loop spans 15 amino acids. Germline V CDR1 and CDR2: SGHTS, YDEGEE. In nucleotides, the CDR3 is TGTGCCAGCAGCTTGGGATTTGGGGATGTAGATACGCAGTATTTT. Translating it yields CASSLGFGDVDTQYF.

Details on this clonotype: Germline is not matched at one junction end, which may reflect a read error. The rearrangement uses TRBV6-2 or TRBV6-3 and TRBJ2-7; TRBD1 aligns across 7 bases. The CDR3 covers 16 residues. Germline CDR1 MNHEY, CDR2 SVGEGT. The CDR3 reads CASSYARQGGLYEQNF. CDR3 coding DNA: TGTGCCAGCAGTTACGCTAGACAGGGTGGCCTTTACGAGCAGAACTTC.

The chain has TRBV14 and TRBJ1-3, with 9 bases matching TRBD1. The J segment lost 6 bases and the V segment lost 6 bases, leaving 9 bases of the junction unmatched. This CDR3 region has 15 residues. CDR1 SGHDN and CDR2 FVKESK come from the germline V gene. The CDR3 region has the DNA TGTGCCAGCAGACCGGGACAGGGATTTACAAACACCATATATTTT. It specifies CASRPGQGFTNTIYF.

In this sample, this clonotype turned up many times. This rearrangement joins TRBV20-1 to TRBJ2-3, with 7 positions matching TRBD2. The V and J ends lost 6 bases and 4 bases, in that order; junction bases with no gene match: 7. This CDR3 is 13 amino acids long. In germline, CDR1 is DFQATT, CDR2 SNEGSKA (reference sequence). This chain's CDR3 is CSARRLAADTQYF. In DNA form, the CDR3 reads TGCAGTGCGCGGAGGCTAGCGGCAGATACGCAGTATTTT.

This clonotype was recorded a few times. CDR3 sequence (DNA): TGTGCCAGTAGTATGGGGACAGGGGCCTACGAGCAGTACTTC. Its translation is CASSMGTGAYEQYF. The chain links TRBV19 to TRBJ2-7; TRBD1 matches 10 bases. CDR3 size: 14 residues. The V and J ends lost 3 bases and 2 bases, in that order; junction bases with no gene match: 1. Germline V gene data show CDR1 as LNHDA and CDR2 as SQIVND (reference sequence).

The sample holds many counts of this clonotype. The V gene is TRBV28, the J gene TRBJ2-1; unclear D gene. Germline V gene data show CDR1 as MDHEN and CDR2 as SYDVKM. This CDR3 is built from 13 residues. Trimming pared 3 bases from V and 6 bases from J, leaving 9 bases between. For the CDR3, the DNA is TGTGCCAGCAGTTTCGACCCGCGCAATGAGCAGTTCTTC. Amino acid sequence: CASSFDPRNEQFF.